The count of the clone carrying this T cell receptor (beta chain) is one. Its antigen is as yet unknown. This record comes from a study of cytomegalovirus exposure and HLA in healthy donors. At collection, donors were nominally healthy, but unrecorded immune exposures were probable. Researchers ran the PCR with 60 Vbeta and 13 Jbeta primers. Clones were sequenced by immunoSEQ multiplex PCR, and TCRdb holds only the in-frame ones, with some missing. Found here are around 150,000 clones, 65% to 80% of them singletons; the top ten hold 3.5% to 5%. General observations from the study: DRB1 had the most TCR associations and HLA-C the fewest, a later analysis found, with rates varying by HLA locus. Most CMV-associated TCR beta chains were later found to appear HLA-restricted. As a later analysis showed, a missense DCLRE1C variant was linked to trimming of TCR beta V- and J-genes.

Trimming pared 5 bases from V and 8 bases from J, leaving 13 bases between. The CDR3 is 13 amino acids. Germline V gene lookup returns CDR1 LNHDA and CDR2 SQIVND (reference sequence). This sequence joins TRBV19 and TRBJ1-5; D not certain. Sequencing was performed on PBMCs. This TCR was recovered from a man in his forties in good health and CMV-seronegative. The CDR3 is CASSSRWRKPQHF. In DNA, the CDR3 is TGTGCCAGTAGTTCCCGGTGGAGGAAGCCCCAGCATTTT.